Sequencing of this T cell receptor beta chain was carried out in a study of blood T cell repertoires in COVID-19. Generated by immunoSEQ multiplex PCR, the TCRdb table keeps only in-frame clones and is missing some. The sample carries 55,000 to 80,000 clones, approximately 92% recorded once. The ends were cut back, 5 bases at V and 5 bases at J, with 19 bases in the middle. The CDR3 has 15 amino acids. CDR1 and CDR2 from the germline V gene are MNHEY and SVGEGT. Sequences were obtained from peripheral blood. V usage is TRBV6-2 or TRBV6-3 and J usage is TRBJ2-7, with no clear D. This clonotype was sampled from a man between 50 and 59 years old with acute or convalescent COVID-19. CDR3 sequence reads: CASSRCRTNRNEQYV. CDR3 DNA sequence: TGTGCCAGCAGTCGCTGCCGCACTAACCGAAACGAGCAGTACGTC.